This TCR beta chain came from a study of cytomegalovirus exposure and HLA in healthy donors. Findings and caveats of the study: Within the data, a cluster of highly shared sequence variants was likely a sequencing artifact. Owing to their indistinguishability, certain V segments, notably TRBV6-2 and TRBV6-3, were excluded.

Trimming cost V 1 base and J 3 bases; bases outside gene matches: 2. The CDR3 totals 14 residues. Germline lookup yields CDR1 GTSNPN and CDR2 SVGIG (reference sequence). Comments on this clone: Its specificity is not known.

60 Vbeta and 13 Jbeta primers were used in PCR. Original data processing: A later analysis tallied some 84 million unique TCR beta chains, about 11 million of them shared. Assay: immunoSEQ multiplex PCR; the TCRdb copy retains only in-frame clones and omits some. Clonal size and the V and J genes are those of that table, whereas D and trimming came from the DNA. The data contain about 150,000 clones, 70% to 85% of them seen just once; the ten biggest clones take up about 2%. The J gene is TRBJ1-3, the V gene TRBV30, with 8 bases that match TRBD1. The sequence came from a man aged 30-40 years in good health and CMV-seronegative. The sample comprised PBMCs. The CDR3 loop reads CAWSAGGGGNTIYF. CDR3 DNA: TGTGCCTGGAGTGCAGGGGGCGGTGGAAACACCATATATTTT. Combining the CDR3 with reference TRBV30 and TRBJ1-3 gives the whole variable domain SQTIHQWPATLVQPVGSPLSLECTVEGTSNPNLYWYRQAAGRGLQLLFYSVGIGQISSEVPQNLSASRPQDRQFILSSKKLLLSDSGFYLCAWSAGGGGNTIYFGEGSWLTVV.